The clone carrying this TCR beta chain came up a few times. The antigen remains unidentified. TCRdb re-analysed the 5' RACE reads in MiXCR, keeping a single row per CDR3 protein. The sample has around 80,000 distinct CDR3 sequences; around 13% are singletons. This specimen belongs to a study of T-cell memory formation after mild COVID-19. Study information: In these data, TCR clusters were largely donor specific. Points from the study as a whole: The finding that pre-infection memory included some responding clones suggested that cross-reactive memory joined. From day 15 to 85, contracting clones were balanced between CD4 and CD8, whereas later expanders leaned toward CD4+. Nothing confirmed that second-wave clones peaking on day 37 were specific for SARS-CoV-2.

Trimming removed 5 bases at V and 2 bases at J, with 19 bases between. CDR1 SGHAT and CDR2 FQNNGV come from the germline V gene. The CDR3 length is 16 residues. The receptor was derived from a man aged 18 to 35 who had mild COVID-19 (a few samples of this study predate the infection). Cell type and time point are not known. The chain combines TRBV11-2 with TRBJ2-7; D is possibly TRBD2 (6 bases). What was sequenced was PBMCs or a T cell subset sorted from them (not recorded which). The CDR3 spells CASSDRGGGVPYEQYF. CDR3 DNA: TGTGCCAGCAGCGATCGGGGCGGAGGGGTACCCTACGAGCAGTACTTC.